The entry below gives a single TCR beta chain sequence along with its context. The data derive from a study of CD8 T cells in Susac syndrome. CDR1 is SQVTM and CDR2 is ANQGSEA in the germline V gene. The CDR3 spans 12 residues. Trimming pared 1 base from V and 5 bases from J, leaving 8 bases between. Random-hexamer reverse transcription was applied to roughly 0.5 to 1 ug RNA. MiXCR was run by TCRdb on the immunoSEQ multiplex PCR reads, yielding one entry per CDR3 protein. Of about 71,000 distinct CDR3 sequences listed, 96% are singletons. The V gene is TRBV29-1, the J gene TRBJ2-5; D ambiguous. The source of this sequence is a human donor with multiple sclerosis. The specimen sequenced was CD4+ T cells from PBMCs. The CDR3 protein is CSVEGTRETQYF. DNA for the CDR3: TGCAGCGTTGAAGGGACGAGGGAGACCCAGTACTTC.